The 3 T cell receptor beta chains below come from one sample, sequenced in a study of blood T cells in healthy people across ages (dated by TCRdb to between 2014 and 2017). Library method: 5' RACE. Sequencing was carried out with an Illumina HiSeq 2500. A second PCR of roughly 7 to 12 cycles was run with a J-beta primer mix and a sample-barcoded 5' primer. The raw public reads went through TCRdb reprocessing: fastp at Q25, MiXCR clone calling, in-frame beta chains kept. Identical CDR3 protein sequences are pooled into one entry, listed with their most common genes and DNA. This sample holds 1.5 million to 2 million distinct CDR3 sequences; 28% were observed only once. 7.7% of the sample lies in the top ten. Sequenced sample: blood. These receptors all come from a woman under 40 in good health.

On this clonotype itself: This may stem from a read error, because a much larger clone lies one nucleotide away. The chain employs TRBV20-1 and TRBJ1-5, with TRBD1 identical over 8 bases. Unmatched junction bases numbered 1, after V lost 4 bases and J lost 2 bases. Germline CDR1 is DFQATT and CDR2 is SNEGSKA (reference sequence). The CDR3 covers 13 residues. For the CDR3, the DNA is TGCAGTGCTAAGACAGGGGGCAATCAGCCCCAGCATTTT. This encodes CSAKTGGNQPQHF.

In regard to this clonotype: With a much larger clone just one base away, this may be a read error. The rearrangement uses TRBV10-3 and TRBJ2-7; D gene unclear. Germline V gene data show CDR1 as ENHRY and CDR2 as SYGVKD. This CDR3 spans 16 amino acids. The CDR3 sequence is CTISESETHRSYEQYF. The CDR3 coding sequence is TGTACCATCAGTGAGTCCGAGACTCACCGCTCCTACGAGCAGTACTTC.

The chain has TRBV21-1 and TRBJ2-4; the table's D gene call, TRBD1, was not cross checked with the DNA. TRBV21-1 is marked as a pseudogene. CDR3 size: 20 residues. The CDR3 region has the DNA TGTGCCAGCATCAACCTCGTCGGGGGGTTGGAGGCGGGAGCGAAAAACATTCAGTACTTC. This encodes CASINLVGGLEAGAKNIQYF.